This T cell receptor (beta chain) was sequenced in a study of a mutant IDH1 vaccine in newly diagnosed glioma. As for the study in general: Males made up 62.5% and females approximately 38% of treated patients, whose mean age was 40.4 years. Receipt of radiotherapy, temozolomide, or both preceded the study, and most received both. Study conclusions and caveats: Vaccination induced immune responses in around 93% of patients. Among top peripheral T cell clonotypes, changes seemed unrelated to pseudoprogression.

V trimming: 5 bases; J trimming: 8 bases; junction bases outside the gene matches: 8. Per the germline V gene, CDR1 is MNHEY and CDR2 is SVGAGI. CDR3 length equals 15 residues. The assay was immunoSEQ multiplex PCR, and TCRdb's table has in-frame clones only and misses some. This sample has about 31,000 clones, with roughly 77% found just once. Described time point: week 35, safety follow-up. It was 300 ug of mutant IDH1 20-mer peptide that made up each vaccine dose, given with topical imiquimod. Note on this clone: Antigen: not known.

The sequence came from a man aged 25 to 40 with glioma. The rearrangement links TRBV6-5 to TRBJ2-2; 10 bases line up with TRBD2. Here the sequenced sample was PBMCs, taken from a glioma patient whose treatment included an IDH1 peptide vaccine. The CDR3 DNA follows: TGTGCCAGCAGTCCTCAACTAGCGGGGCTGGGGGAGCTGTTTTTT. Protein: CASSPQLAGLGELFF.